Listed below are T cell receptor beta chains from one sample, sequenced in a study of cytomegalovirus exposure and HLA in healthy donors. The table came from immunoSEQ multiplex PCR; TCRdb's copy has only in-frame clones and leaves some out. Here the sample spans some 190,000 clones, roughly 81% being singletons. Sequenced: PBMCs. Source of these receptors: a woman between 25 and 40 years old in good health and CMV-seropositive. Both conserved end residues are trimmed from each CDR3. Fields, in order: J gene, V gene, CDR3 protein.

j_call: TRBJ2-7; v_call: TRBV5-6; cdr3_aa: ASSSGDSYEQY
j_call: TRBJ1-5; v_call: TRBV23-1; cdr3_aa: ASSQLYSNQPQH
j_call: TRBJ1-4; v_call: TRBV29-1; cdr3_aa: SVGSGCTNEKLF
j_call: TRBJ2-7; v_call: TRBV5-1; cdr3_aa: ASSWGVGYEQY
j_call: TRBJ2-6; v_call: TRBV27; cdr3_aa: ASSIYSSGANVLT
j_call: TRBJ2-7; v_call: TRBV7-3; cdr3_aa: ASSWGQGYSYEQY
j_call: TRBJ1-2; v_call: TRBV19; cdr3_aa: ASSIDRGGRENYGYT
j_call: TRBJ2-7; v_call: TRBV5-4; cdr3_aa: ASSSPLAEQY
j_call: TRBJ1-2; v_call: TRBV7-9; cdr3_aa: ASSKRDIVNYGYT
j_call: TRBJ2-2; v_call: TRBV9; cdr3_aa: ASSARSGTLNTGELF
j_call: TRBJ1-6; v_call: TRBV30; cdr3_aa: AWSLRQGDPLH
j_call: TRBJ1-4; v_call: TRBV6-5; cdr3_aa: ASSRGPTNEKLF
j_call: TRBJ2-2; v_call: TRBV12-5; cdr3_aa: ASAPPRDKNTGELF
j_call: TRBJ1-5; v_call: TRBV19; cdr3_aa: ASKNRGYQPQH
j_call: TRBJ2-3; v_call: TRBV28; cdr3_aa: ASSWTGKATDTQY
j_call: TRBJ2-3; v_call: TRBV19; cdr3_aa: ASSPRTSTDTQY
j_call: TRBJ1-2; v_call: TRBV28; cdr3_aa: ASSPSGTSNYGYT
j_call: TRBJ1-6; v_call: TRBV5-1; cdr3_aa: ASSLAVGQRSSPLH
j_call: TRBJ1-2; v_call: TRBV6-5; cdr3_aa: ASSYSQGGYT
j_call: TRBJ2-7; v_call: TRBV2; cdr3_aa: ASSKTGLEQY
j_call: TRBJ2-4; v_call: TRBV27; cdr3_aa: ASSLYPSGSTHKGAKNIQY
j_call: TRBJ1-4; v_call: TRBV19; cdr3_aa: ASSRNPFSITNEKLF
j_call: TRBJ1-3; v_call: TRBV15; cdr3_aa: ATSFHCLNSGNTIY
j_call: TRBJ1-5; v_call: TRBV30; cdr3_aa: ACGVGHDNQPQH
j_call: TRBJ1-6; v_call: TRBV5-1; cdr3_aa: ASSRGTGDSPLH
j_call: TRBJ1-5; v_call: TRBV7-9; cdr3_aa: ASSPIGAQYQPQH
j_call: TRBJ1-4; v_call: TRBV11-1; cdr3_aa: ASSFQINEKLF
j_call: TRBJ1-2; v_call: TRBV2; cdr3_aa: ASSEEGWAYGYT
j_call: TRBJ2-7; v_call: TRBV15; cdr3_aa: ATSRGGGGPTYEQY
j_call: TRBJ1-5; v_call: TRBV5-1; cdr3_aa: ASSPGQGSYQPQH
j_call: TRBJ2-1; v_call: TRBV18; cdr3_aa: ASSLGTIRNNEQF
j_call: TRBJ2-5; v_call: TRBV28; cdr3_aa: ASSASGGFETQY
j_call: TRBJ2-1; v_call: TRBV30; cdr3_aa: AWSELTGFNEQF
j_call: TRBJ2-7; v_call: TRBV28; cdr3_aa: ASSFGGQGKVEQY
j_call: TRBJ1-6; v_call: TRBV5-1; cdr3_aa: ASSLATGGNSPLH
j_call: TRBJ2-7; v_call: TRBV7-2; cdr3_aa: ASTPWQSYEQY
j_call: TRBJ2-1; v_call: TRBV11-2; cdr3_aa: ASSLAGSGRASEQF